Listed here is a single T cell receptor (beta chain). This sample stems from a study of blood T cell repertoires in COVID-19. Study-wide background: The cDNA or gDNA used as material had been derived from T cells, B-cell-depleted T cells, or PBMCs.

As handled by the study authors: Estimation of nucleated cell counts relied on the amplification of reference gene primers. Profiling relied on immunoSEQ multiplex PCR, and the TCRdb table lists in-frame clones only, not all of them. Clone size and V and J calls were adopted from that table, with D and trimming inferred from the DNA. Here the sample spans around 100,000 clones, approximately 85% being singletons. The V and J ends lost 0 bases and 3 bases, in that order; junction bases with no gene match: 8. The CDR3 covers 18 residues. Germline CDR1 and CDR2: MNHEY and SMNVEV (reference sequence). This sequence joins TRBV27 and TRBJ2-1; 10 bases are shared with TRBD1. Sequenced: peripheral blood. This receptor was identified in a man aged 40-50 years with active or convalescent COVID-19. The CDR3 DNA reads TGTGCCAGCAGTTTATCGGGCCACCGGGACAGGGGCTACAATGAGCAGTTCTTC. Translated: CASSLSGHRDRGYNEQFF.